This TCR beta chain stems from a study of blood T cells in healthy people across ages. Deletions cut 3 bases from V and 0 bases from J, with 14 bases between. Germline CDR1 is DFQATT and CDR2 is SNEGSKA (reference sequence). CDR3 length: 15 amino acids. A J-beta primer mix and a sample-barcoded 5' primer were used in a second PCR of roughly 7 to 12 cycles. One entry per CDR3 protein results from TCRdb running MiXCR on the 5' RACE reads. Of 1.5 million or so distinct CDR3 sequences listed, roughly 43% are singletons. This clonotype has only a few counts. This TCR was recovered from a woman under 30 in good health. This chain connects TRBV20-1 to TRBJ1-2, with TRBD1 as a possible D gene (6 bases). The sample was blood. CDR3 sequence: CSAREGGRANYGYTF. CDR3 nucleotide sequence: TGCAGTGCTAGGGAGGGGGGTAGAGCTAACTATGGCTACACCTTC.